The subject of this entry is one T cell receptor beta chain. Its antigen is unknown. Qualities for individual bases were not recorded, and no much larger clone is one base off. The source of the sample is a study of CD8 T cells in ankylosing spondylitis (TCRdb year 2017). Regarding the complete study: The study profiled T cell receptor beta repertoires in healthy donors and ankylosing spondylitis patients to find disease-linked TCR variants. The full study cohort was made up of about 24 ankylosing spondylitis patients and 108 healthy donors. Samples of peripheral blood were taken, and for ankylosing spondylitis patients, synovial fluid was collected as well. Beyond this particular receptor, the publication reports: Some TCR beta motif variants had previously been reported in synovial fluid and blood of reactive arthritis patients, which suggested common disease-initiation mechanisms. A TCR beta motif made up of seven or eight highly homologous amino acid variants appeared to be characteristic of blood from ankylosing spondylitis patients. Significant enrichment of the disease-linked clones was reported in matched synovial fluid samples from ankylosing spondylitis patients. The disease-linked clones had a CD8+ phenotype and were found at relatively low frequencies in peripheral blood.

The germline V gene sets CDR1 to SQVTM and CDR2 to ANQGSEA. The CDR3 holds 21 amino acids from the cysteine to the phenylalanine. Of all the DNA, just the CDR3 is kept, 63 bases in frame from base 1. Relative to germline, V is 0 bases shorter and J is 4 bases shorter, with 33 bases between their ends. The run used an Illumina HiSeq 2500. Quantitative 5'-RACE with molecular barcodes was used to prepare TCR beta libraries. On the authors' methods: Disease-linked TCR variants were identified with a new computational method built on a probabilistic model of VDJ rearrangement. TCRdb reworked the public reads: Q25 trimming with fastp, MiXCR clone assembly, productive beta chains retained. Rows matching on CDR3 protein sequence are summarized as one entry with the most common DNA and genes. Clone size and V and J calls follow TCRdb, not the original study. A total of roughly 440,000 distinct CDR3 sequences appear in this sample, roughly a sixth of them only once. Of the sample, 0.95% to 1.1% is held by the ten largest clones.

The V and J genes are TRBV29-1 and TRBJ1-2; the D segment could be TRBD1, given 6 matching bases. Sequencing input: blood, either unsorted or a sorted T cell fraction (not recorded which). This receptor was obtained from a male donor with ankylosing spondylitis. For the CDR3, the sequence is CSVEDVWPSSGGRVFGYGYTF. The nucleotide sequence reads TGCAGCGTTGAAGATGTTTGGCCATCGAGCGGGGGGCGCGTGTTTGGCTATGGCTACACCTTC.